This is a list of T cell receptor beta chains from one sample in a study of blood T cells in healthy people across ages. A single record per CDR3 protein comes from TCRdb applying MiXCR to the 5' RACE reads. The sample lists about 1.4 million distinct CDR3 sequences; around 55% were seen once. The sample was blood. The receptors come from a man between 18 and 29 years old in good health. Both conserved end residues are part of each CDR3. A D gene is named only where the DNA matches it firmly. Size is stated for part of the rows, as once, few or many counts, or as a class when the clone is expanded.

v_gene: TRBV11-2
d_gene: TRBD2
j_gene: TRBJ2-5
abundance: .
CDR3nt: TGTGCCAGCAGCTTAGGCCTAAGCGGGGGAATAGGGGAGCAGTACTTC
CDR3aa: CASSLGLSGGIGEQYF

v_gene: TRBV6-2/TRBV6-3
d_gene: TRBD1
j_gene: TRBJ2-2
abundance: .
CDR3nt: TGTGCCAGCACCTCGGCCCCGGGACAGATAAACACCGGGGAGCTGTTTTTT
CDR3aa: CASTSAPGQINTGELFF

v_gene: TRBV2
d_gene: .
j_gene: TRBJ2-3
abundance: .
CDR3nt: TGTGCCAGCACCAGCCCAGAACTGGCAGATACGCAGTATTTT
CDR3aa: CASTSPELADTQYF

v_gene: TRBV20-1
d_gene: .
j_gene: TRBJ1-2
abundance: .
CDR3nt: TGCAGTGCTAGAGATCCGGACAGTTTCGAACGTAGTGGGGGCTACACCTTC
CDR3aa: CSARDPDSFERSGGYTF

v_gene: TRBV5-1
d_gene: TRBD1
j_gene: TRBJ1-6
abundance: .
CDR3nt: TGCGCCAGCGCGAACTGGACAGGGCTTTATTCACCCCTCCACTTT
CDR3aa: CASANWTGLYSPLHF

v_gene: TRBV3-1
d_gene: .
j_gene: TRBJ2-1
abundance: .
CDR3nt: TGTGCCAGCAGCCAAGATAAGGGGTTGGGGTATGAGCAGTTCTTC
CDR3aa: CASSQDKGLGYEQFF

v_gene: TRBV9
d_gene: .
j_gene: TRBJ2-7
abundance: few
CDR3nt: TGTGCCAGCAGCGATGATACGGCCTACGAGCAGTACTTC
CDR3aa: CASSDDTAYEQYF

v_gene: TRBV2
d_gene: .
j_gene: TRBJ1-5
abundance: .
CDR3nt: TGTGCCAGCATTCGCTCCCCAGAGGCGTCGGGGCAGCCCCAGCATTTT
CDR3aa: CASIRSPEASGQPQHF

v_gene: TRBV12-3/TRBV12-4
d_gene: .
j_gene: TRBJ2-2
abundance: .
CDR3nt: TGTGCCAGCAGTACCGGGGAGCTGTTTTTT
CDR3aa: CASSTGELFF

v_gene: TRBV7-9
d_gene: .
j_gene: TRBJ2-1
abundance: .
CDR3nt: TGTGCCAGCAGCCCCCCCACCCCCGTTGGGATCGATGAGCAGTTCTTC
CDR3aa: CASSPPTPVGIDEQFF

v_gene: TRBV20-1
d_gene: TRBD1
j_gene: TRBJ1-2
abundance: .
CDR3nt: TGCAGTGCTAGAGCCCCAGGGGGCGTGGGGTACACCTTC
CDR3aa: CSARAPGGVGYTF

v_gene: TRBV20-1
d_gene: TRBD1
j_gene: TRBJ1-2
abundance: .
CDR3nt: TGCAGTGCTAGGAGACAGGGGGGCGATCGAGGCTACACCTTC
CDR3aa: CSARRQGGDRGYTF

v_gene: TRBV12-3/TRBV12-4
d_gene: TRBD1
j_gene: TRBJ2-2
abundance: few
CDR3nt: TGTGCCAGCAGTTCGCGGACAGGGGCCAACACCGGGGAGCTGTTTTTT
CDR3aa: CASSSRTGANTGELFF

v_gene: TRBV20-1
d_gene: TRBD2
j_gene: TRBJ2-3
abundance: .
CDR3nt: TGCAGTGCGAACCAACTAGCGGCAGATACGCAGTATTTT
CDR3aa: CSANQLAADTQYF

v_gene: TRBV4-1
d_gene: .
j_gene: TRBJ1-5
abundance: .
CDR3nt: TGCGCCAGCAGCCCCCCCCCGGCGGGGTCTCAGCCCCAGCATTTT
CDR3aa: CASSPPPAGSQPQHF

v_gene: TRBV9
d_gene: .
j_gene: TRBJ2-1
abundance: .
CDR3nt: TGTGCCAGCAGCGTAGAGGTGGGACCCTCCTACAATGAGCAGTTCTTC
CDR3aa: CASSVEVGPSYNEQFF